Sequencing of this T cell receptor (beta chain) was carried out in a study of blood T cell repertoires in COVID-19. Profiling relied on immunoSEQ multiplex PCR, and the TCRdb table lists in-frame clones only, not all of them. This table holds about 140,000 clones, roughly 81% found once. Germline V CDR1 and CDR2: SGHNT, YENEEA. CDR3 length: 14 amino acids. Trimming cost V 6 bases and J 4 bases; bases outside gene matches: 2. The receptor comes from a human donor with acute or convalescent COVID-19. The donor label of this sample is uncertain. The chain is built from TRBV11-3 and TRBJ2-1; 11 nucleotides align to TRBD2. Material for sequencing was peripheral blood. CDR3 region: CASSSSGGYNEQFF. The CDR3 bases are TGTGCCAGCAGTTCTAGCGGGGGGTACAATGAGCAGTTCTTC. Filled out from reference TRBV11-3 and TRBJ2-1, the complete variable domain reads EAGVVQSPRYKIIEKKQPVAFWCNPISGHNTLYWYLQNLGQGPELLIRYENEEAVDDSQLPKDRFSAERLKGVDSTLKIQPAELGDSAVYLCASSSSGGYNEQFFGPGTRLTVL.